Each of the 20 T cell receptor beta chains below was sequenced from the same sample in a study of T cell responses to AZD1222 COVID-19 vaccine. Sequencing was performed with immunoSEQ multiplex PCR; in TCRdb, only in-frame clones are kept and a portion is missing. In the table there are 120,000 to 150,000 clones, more than 80% of which are singletons. This specimen was peripheral blood, taken 28 days after the second dose of the MenACWY control vaccine. The origin of the receptors is an adult who received the MenACWY meningococcal vaccine as a control.

The V gene is TRBV30, the J gene TRBJ1-5; D is ambiguous. CDR3 length equals 13 residues. Germline V gene lookup returns CDR1 GTSNPN and CDR2 SVGIG (reference sequence). Trimming pared 3 bases from V and 5 bases from J, leaving 11 bases between. Here the CDR3 reads CAWRTRADQPQHF. CDR3 in DNA: TGTGCCTGGAGAACTAGGGCCGATCAGCCCCAGCATTTT.

The chain has TRBV2 and TRBJ2-7; 8 nucleotides agree with TRBD2. Trimming cost V 9 bases and J 7 bases; bases outside gene matches: 17. The CDR3 totals 15 residues. Germline assignment: CDR1 SNHLY and CDR2 FYNNEI. The CDR3 nucleotides read TGTGCCAGTAAGGGAGGTCCAGCGGGAGAAAGAGAGCAGTACTTC. It translates to CASKGGPAGEREQYF.

The sample holds a few counts of this clone. The V gene is TRBV3-1 (or the pseudogene TRBV3-2), the J gene TRBJ2-1, with 7 bases aligning to TRBD2. The CDR3 length is 15 residues. The germline CDR1 and CDR2 sequences are LGHDT and YNNKEL (reference sequence). With V trimmed by 1 base and J by 5 bases, 5 bases remained unmatched. This CDR3 is CASSQGGSGHNEQFF. CDR3 bases: TGTGCCAGCAGCCAAGGCGGTAGCGGGCACAATGAGCAGTTCTTC.

This clone was observed a few times. Other nucleotide sequences from this sample produce the same CDR3. This chain connects TRBV6-2 or TRBV6-3 to TRBJ2-6; TRBD2 is a possible D gene (6 bases). In germline, CDR1 is MNHEY, CDR2 SVGEGT. The CDR3 is made up of 15 amino acids. The V end was cut by 2 bases, the J end by 1 base, with 6 bases between. The CDR3 is CASSYGGSGANVLTF. CDR3 nucleotides: TGTGCCAGCAGTTACGGGGGGTCTGGGGCCAACGTCCTGACTTTC.

V gene TRBV6-5 combines with J gene TRBJ2-1; 13 nucleotides match TRBD2. The CDR3 runs to 14 residues. Germline V gene data show CDR1 as MNHEY and CDR2 as SVGAGI. V lost 10 bases and J lost 5; bases outside the gene matches: 5. The CDR3 loop reads CATKGLAGDNEQFF. The CDR3 DNA reads as TGTGCCACTAAAGGACTAGCGGGAGACAATGAGCAGTTCTTC.

The V and J genes are TRBV5-1 and TRBJ2-1; 8 bases align to TRBD1. This CDR3 has 15 residues. V trimming: 0 bases; J trimming: 7 bases; junction bases outside the gene matches: 6. CDR1 SGHRS and CDR2 YFSETQ come from the germline V gene. The DNA of the CDR3 is TGCGCCAGCAGCTTGGCCCAGGGGGCGCGGAATGAGCAGTTCTTC. Protein: CASSLAQGARNEQFF.

This chain's CDR3 is CASSEGGGYTDTQYF. Written as DNA, the CDR3 is TGTGCCAGCAGTGAGGGAGGGGGTTACACAGATACGCAGTATTTT. The rearrangement uses TRBV2 and TRBJ2-3, with TRBD2 as a possible D gene (7 bases). The V gene lost 3 bases and the J gene lost 2 bases, with 12 bases spanning the gap. The germline gives CDR1 SNHLY, CDR2 FYNNEI. This CDR3 contains 15 residues.

This chain connects TRBV10-3 to TRBJ1-1; D perhaps matches TRBD1 (5 bases). Per germline, CDR1 ENHRY and CDR2 SYGVKD. The V end was cut by 2 bases, the J end by 3 bases, with 16 bases between. The CDR3 covers 16 residues. This chain's CDR3 is CAISERDPNEDTEAFF. For the CDR3, the DNA is TGTGCCATCAGTGAGAGGGACCCAAATGAGGACACTGAAGCTTTCTTT.

This chain uses TRBV18 with TRBJ2-2, with TRBD1 matching 7 bases. The CDR3 is 15 residues long. Trimming took 5 bases from V and 7 from J; bases not matched to a gene: 10. Per the germline V gene, CDR1 is KGHSH and CDR2 is LQKENI. CDR3 in amino acids: CASSNRQGMFGELFF. In nucleotides, the CDR3 is TGTGCCAGCTCAAACCGACAGGGCATGTTCGGGGAGCTGTTTTTT. The full variable domain, its missing parts supplied by reference TRBV18 and TRBJ2-2, is NAGVMQNPRHLVRRRGQEARLRCSPMKGHSHVYWYRQLPEEGLKFMVYLQKENIIDESGMPKERFSAEFPKEGPSILRIQQVVRGDSAAYFCASSNRQGMFGELFFGEGSRLTVL.

This chain joins TRBV5-1 and TRBJ2-3; D is unclear. The germline V and J ends were trimmed by 3 bases and 2 bases, with 1 base remaining between them. The length of the CDR3 is 11 residues. Germline V gives CDR1 SGHRS, CDR2 YFSETQ. The CDR3 DNA reads as TGCGCCAGCAGCTCCACAGATACGCAGTATTTT. This sequence encodes CASSSTDTQYF. Together with reference TRBV5-1 and TRBJ2-3, the CDR3 gives the full variable domain: KAGVTQTPRYLIKTRGQQVTLSCSPISGHRSVSWYQQTPGQGLQFLFEYFSETQRNKGNFPGRFSGRQFSNSRSEMNVSTLELGDSALYLCASSSTDTQYFGPGTRLTVL.

The chain recombines TRBV7-2 with TRBJ2-4; 9 positions agree with TRBD2. The CDR3 has 13 residues. V lost 3 bases to trimming and J lost 8 bases; unmatched junction nucleotides: 2. Germline V gene sequence: CDR1 SGHTA, CDR2 FQGNSA. The CDR3 spells CASSLREGDIQYF. CDR3 DNA: TGTGCCAGCAGCTTGCGGGAGGGGGACATTCAGTACTTC.

The chain employs TRBV10-1 and TRBJ2-1, with 8 bases that match TRBD1. The CDR3 has 15 amino acids. From germline, CDR1 is WNHNN and CDR2 SYGVQD (reference sequence). The ends lost 6 bases at V and 7 bases at J; junction bases unmatched: 11. Here the CDR3 reads CASSEVRGRGNEQFF. CDR3 DNA: TGCGCCAGCAGCGAAGTCAGGGGGCGAGGTAATGAGCAGTTCTTC.

The chain combines TRBV7-2 with TRBJ2-3; D may correspond to TRBD1 or TRBD2 (5 bases each). Trimming took off 5 bases at V and 4 bases at J, with 13 bases between the two ends. This CDR3 has 14 amino acids. The germline V gene has CDR1 SGHTA and CDR2 FQGNSA. In DNA form, the CDR3 reads TGTGCCAGCAGCACGGTGGGACGGTCAGATACGCAGTATTTT. As protein: CASSTVGRSDTQYF.

This chain connects TRBV6-5 to TRBJ1-6; the D gene is possibly TRBD1 (5 bases). V was trimmed by 5 bases and J by 7 bases, leaving 15 bases between them. CDR1 MNHEY and CDR2 SVGAGI come from the germline V gene. The CDR3 totals 15 residues. Here the CDR3 reads CASSTSGTTNSPLHF. CDR3 nucleotides: TGTGCCAGCAGTACCAGCGGGACCACCAATTCACCCCTCCACTTT.

The rearrangement uses TRBV6-4 and TRBJ1-6, with 8 bases aligning to TRBD1. This CDR3 contains 14 residues. The junction had 10 bases not matched to a gene; V was cut back by 4 bases and J by 14 bases. Germline assignment: CDR1 MRHNA and CDR2 SNTAGT. The CDR3 reads CASSAGGQGRALHF. CDR3 DNA sequence: TGTGCCAGCAGTGCAGGTGGACAGGGTCGGGCCCTCCACTTT.

The V gene is TRBV3-1 (or the pseudogene TRBV3-2), the J gene TRBJ2-7, with no clear D. Trimming cost V 1 base and J 9 bases, with 10 bases left between them. CDR1 is LGHDT and CDR2 is YNNKEL in the germline V gene (reference sequence). The CDR3 is 12 amino acids. The CDR3 DNA sequence: TGTGCCAGCAGCCAAGTGGGGTCAGTGCAGTACTTC. It encodes CASSQVGSVQYF.

The rearrangement joins TRBV7-2 to TRBJ2-5; 9 nucleotides agree with TRBD1. This CDR3 has 16 amino acids. V dropped 5 bases and J dropped 2; count of bases not matched to a gene: 9. Germline loops: CDR1 SGHTA, CDR2 FQGNSA. CDR3 region: CASSPRGQGRQETQYF. The CDR3 nucleotides are TGTGCCAGCAGCCCCAGGGGACAGGGTAGGCAAGAGACCCAGTACTTC.

This chain links TRBV29-1 with TRBJ1-2, with 8 nucleotides matching TRBD1. This CDR3 comprises 13 residues. Trimming took 3 bases from V and 3 from J; bases not matched to a gene: 3. Germline V gene sequence: CDR1 SQVTM, CDR2 ANQGSEA. The CDR3 here is CSVDRGPDYGYTF. In DNA, the CDR3 is TGCAGCGTTGACAGGGGGCCTGACTATGGCTACACCTTC.

The genes are TRBV5-5 and TRBJ2-7; D gene unclear. The CDR3 totals 15 residues. From germline, CDR1 is SGHKS and CDR2 YYEKEE (reference sequence). Trimming left V 0 bases short and J 5 bases short, with 15 bases between. CDR3 bases: TGTGCCAGCAGCTTGGCCTCTGGAATCCTGGACGAGCAGTACTTC. This gives the protein CASSLASGILDEQYF.

V usage is TRBV3-1 (or the pseudogene TRBV3-2) and J usage is TRBJ2-1; 14 nucleotides match TRBD2. There are 15 residues in the CDR3. Germline loops: CDR1 LGHDT, CDR2 YNNKEL (reference sequence). V dropped 4 bases and J dropped 8; count of bases not matched to a gene: 4. For the CDR3, the DNA is TGTGCCAGCAGCCCGGGACTAGCGGGAGTGTATGAGCAGTTCTTC. Its translation is CASSPGLAGVYEQFF.